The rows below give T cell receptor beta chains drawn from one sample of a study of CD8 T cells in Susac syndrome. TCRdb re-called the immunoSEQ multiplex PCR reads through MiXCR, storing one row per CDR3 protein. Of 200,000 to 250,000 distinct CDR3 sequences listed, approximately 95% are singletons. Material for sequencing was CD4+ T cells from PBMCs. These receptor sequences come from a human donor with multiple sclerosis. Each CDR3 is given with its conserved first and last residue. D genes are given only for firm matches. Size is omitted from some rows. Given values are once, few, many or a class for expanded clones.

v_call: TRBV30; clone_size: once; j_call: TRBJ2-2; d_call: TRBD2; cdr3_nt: TGTGCCTGGAGTAGTAGCGGGAGAAACACCGGGGAGCTGTTTTTT; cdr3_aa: CAWSSSGRNTGELFF
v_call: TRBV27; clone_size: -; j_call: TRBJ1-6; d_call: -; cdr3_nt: TGTGCCAGCGCCCGCGGGAGGTCACCCCTCCACTTT; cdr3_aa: CASARGRSPLHF
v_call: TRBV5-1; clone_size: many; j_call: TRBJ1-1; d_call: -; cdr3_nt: TGTGCCAGCAGTTTGGGTGGAAACACTGAAGCTTTCTTT; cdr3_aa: CASSLGGNTEAFF
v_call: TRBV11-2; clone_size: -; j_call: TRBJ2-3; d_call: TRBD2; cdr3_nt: TGTGCCAGCAGCTTAGGGCGTAGCGGGGGGTCAGATACGCAGTATTTT; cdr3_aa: CASSLGRSGGSDTQYF
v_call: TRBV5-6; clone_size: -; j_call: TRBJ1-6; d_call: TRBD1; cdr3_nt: TGTGCCAGCAGCCTCGACAGGGCCTTTTCACCCCTCCACTTT; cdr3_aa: CASSLDRAFSPLHF
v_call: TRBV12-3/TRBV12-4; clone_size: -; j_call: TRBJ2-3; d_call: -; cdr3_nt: TGTGCCAGCAGTTTACCCCTCTTGGGGGGAGGCACAGATACGCAGTATTTT; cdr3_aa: CASSLPLLGGGTDTQYF
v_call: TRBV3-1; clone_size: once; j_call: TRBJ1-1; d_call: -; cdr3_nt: TGTGCCAGCACCAGGACGGGCACTGAAGCTTTCTTT; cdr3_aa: CASTRTGTEAFF
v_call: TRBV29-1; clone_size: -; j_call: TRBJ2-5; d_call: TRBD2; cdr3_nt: TGCAGCGTTTTAGGACTAGCGGGATATAGGGAGACCCAGTACTTC; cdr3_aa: CSVLGLAGYRETQYF
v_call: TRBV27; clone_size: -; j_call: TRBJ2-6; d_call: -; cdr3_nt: TGTGCCAGCAGTTTATCCCTACCAGGGGTATCGTCTGGGGCCAACGTCCTGACTTTC; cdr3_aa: CASSLSLPGVSSGANVLTF
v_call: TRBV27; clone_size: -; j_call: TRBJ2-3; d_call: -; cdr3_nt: TGTGCCAGCAGGTGGGCAGGGGAGACAGATACGCAGTATTTT; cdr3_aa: CASRWAGETDTQYF
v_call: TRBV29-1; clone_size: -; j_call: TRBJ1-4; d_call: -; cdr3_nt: TGCAGCGCCACGAAGAACCCGGGGGAAAAACTGTTTTTT; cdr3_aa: CSATKNPGEKLFF
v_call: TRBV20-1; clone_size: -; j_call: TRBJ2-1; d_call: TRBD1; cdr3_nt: TGCAGTGCTAGAGATCTTTTTCTAGGGACAGGCTACAATGAGCAGTTCTTC; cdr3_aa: CSARDLFLGTGYNEQFF
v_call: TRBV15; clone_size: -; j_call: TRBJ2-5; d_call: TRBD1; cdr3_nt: TGTGCCACCAGCAGCGGGGGACAGGGGGCAGGCCAAGAGACCCAGTACTTC; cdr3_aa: CATSSGGQGAGQETQYF
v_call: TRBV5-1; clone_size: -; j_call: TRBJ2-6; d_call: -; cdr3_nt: TGCGCCAGCACGGGGGCGAGCTCTGGGGCCAACGTCCTGACTTTC; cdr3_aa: CASTGASSGANVLTF
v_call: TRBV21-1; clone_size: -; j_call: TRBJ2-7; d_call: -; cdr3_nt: TGTGCCAGCAGCAGGTGGGGCTCCTACGAGCAGTACTTC; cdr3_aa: CASSRWGSYEQYF
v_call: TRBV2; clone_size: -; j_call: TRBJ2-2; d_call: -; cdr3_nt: TGTGCCAGCAGTGTGAAGGGCGCGGGCGGGGAGCTGTTTTTT; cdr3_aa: CASSVKGAGGELFF
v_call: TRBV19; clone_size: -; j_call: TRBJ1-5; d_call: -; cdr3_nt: TGTGCCAGTAGTATAGAAAGTCCTGCCTATAGCAATCAGCCCCAGCATTTT; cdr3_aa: CASSIESPAYSNQPQHF
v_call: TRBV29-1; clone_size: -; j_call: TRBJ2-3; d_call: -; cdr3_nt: TGCAGCGTGGTGATTAGGGCAGATACGCAGTATTTT; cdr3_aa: CSVVIRADTQYF
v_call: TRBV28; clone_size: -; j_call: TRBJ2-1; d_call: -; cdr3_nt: TGTGCCAGCACTAGGCTCACCTACAATGAGCAGTTCTTC; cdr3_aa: CASTRLTYNEQFF
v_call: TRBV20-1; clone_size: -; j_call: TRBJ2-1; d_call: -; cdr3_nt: TGCAGTGCCTCAACTAGCAATGAGCAGTTCTTC; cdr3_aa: CSASTSNEQFF